This T cell receptor (beta chain) stems from a study of blood T cells in healthy people across ages. Study-wide points: Measured against age, TCR beta diversity per million T cells decreased in a roughly linear manner.

There are a few counts of this clonotype. No antigen is known for it. The study drew donors from healthy Caucasian individuals in Russia aged roughly 6 to 90. Primers used in a second PCR of about 7 to 12 cycles were a sample-barcoded 5' primer and a J-beta primer mix. Using its own MiXCR run on the 5' RACE reads, TCRdb lists one record per CDR3 protein. This table has about 1.7 million distinct CDR3 sequences, 28% appearing once. This TCR derives from a woman between 25 and 40 years old in good health. The material sequenced was blood.

The CDR3 protein is CASSTQDRIPGYTF. In nucleotides, the CDR3 is TGTGCCAGCAGTACCCAGGACAGGATACCGGGCTACACCTTC. This chain uses TRBV27 with TRBJ1-2; 7 bases match TRBD1. CDR1 and CDR2 from the germline V gene are MNHEY and SMNVEV (reference sequence). J was trimmed by 8 bases and V by 5 bases; bases with no gene match: 11. This CDR3 has 14 amino acids.